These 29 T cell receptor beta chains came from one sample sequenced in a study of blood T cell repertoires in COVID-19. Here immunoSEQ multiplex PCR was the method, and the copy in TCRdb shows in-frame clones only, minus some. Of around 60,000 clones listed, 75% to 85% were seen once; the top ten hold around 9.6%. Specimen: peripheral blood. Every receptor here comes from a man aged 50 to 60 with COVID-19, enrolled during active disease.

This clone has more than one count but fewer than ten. The CDR3 DNA reads TGTGCCAGCAGCTTGGCGGGAGTAGGTACCGGGGAGCTGTTTTTT. This sequence encodes CASSLAGVGTGELFF. The chain joins TRBV5-4 to TRBJ2-2, with D tentatively TRBD2 (6 bases). The CDR3 has 15 residues. Germline loops: CDR1 SGHNT, CDR2 YYREEE (reference sequence). Trimming took 0 bases from V and 5 from J, leaving 11 bases between them.

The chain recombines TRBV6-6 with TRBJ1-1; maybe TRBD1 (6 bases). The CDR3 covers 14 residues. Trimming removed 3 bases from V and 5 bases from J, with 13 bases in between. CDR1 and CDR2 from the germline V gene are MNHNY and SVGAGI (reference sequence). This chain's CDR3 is CASSYAGARTEAFF. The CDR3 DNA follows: TGTGCCAGCAGTTATGCGGGGGCTCGGACTGAAGCTTTCTTT.

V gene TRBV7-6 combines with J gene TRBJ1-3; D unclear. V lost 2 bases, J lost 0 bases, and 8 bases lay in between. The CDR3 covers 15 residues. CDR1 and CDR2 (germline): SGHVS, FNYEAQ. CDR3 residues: CASSLSRSSGNTIYF. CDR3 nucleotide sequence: TGTGCCAGCAGCTTAAGTCGGAGCTCTGGAAACACCATATATTTT.

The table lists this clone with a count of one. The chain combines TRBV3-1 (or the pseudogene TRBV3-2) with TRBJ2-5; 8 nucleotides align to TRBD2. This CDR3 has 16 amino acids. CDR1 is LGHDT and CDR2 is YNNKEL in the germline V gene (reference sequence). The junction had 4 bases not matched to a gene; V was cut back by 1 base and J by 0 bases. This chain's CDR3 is CASSQGKREYQETQYF. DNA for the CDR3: TGTGCCAGCAGCCAAGGCAAGCGGGAGTACCAAGAGACCCAGTACTTC.

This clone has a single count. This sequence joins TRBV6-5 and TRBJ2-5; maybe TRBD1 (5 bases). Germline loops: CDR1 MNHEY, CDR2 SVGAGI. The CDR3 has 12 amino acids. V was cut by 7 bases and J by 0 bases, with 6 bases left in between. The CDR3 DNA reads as TGTGCCAGCACAGGGAACCAAGAGACCCAGTACTTC. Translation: CASTGNQETQYF.

CDR3 region: CAWSDRAHTIYF. CDR3 nucleotide sequence: TGTGCCTGGAGTGACAGGGCGCACACCATATATTTT. The V call is TRBV30, the J call TRBJ1-3; D is possibly TRBD1 (6 bases). V lost 1 base to trimming and J lost 8 bases, with 9 bases between them. The CDR3 loop spans 12 amino acids. The germline V gene has CDR1 GTSNPN and CDR2 SVGIG (reference sequence).

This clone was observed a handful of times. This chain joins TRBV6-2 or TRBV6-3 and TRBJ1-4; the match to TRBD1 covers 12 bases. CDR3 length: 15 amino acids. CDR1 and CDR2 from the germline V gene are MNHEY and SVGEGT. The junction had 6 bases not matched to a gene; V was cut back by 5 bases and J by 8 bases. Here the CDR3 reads CASSPGTGGAEKLFF. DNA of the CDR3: TGTGCCAGCAGTCCCGGGACAGGGGGCGCGGAAAAACTGTTTTTT.

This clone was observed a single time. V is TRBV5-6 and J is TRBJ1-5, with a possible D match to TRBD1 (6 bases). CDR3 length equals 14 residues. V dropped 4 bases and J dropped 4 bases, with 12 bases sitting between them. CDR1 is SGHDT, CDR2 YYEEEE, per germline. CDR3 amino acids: CASSGRTVNQPQHF. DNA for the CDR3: TGTGCCAGCAGCGGCAGGACAGTAAATCAGCCCCAGCATTTT.

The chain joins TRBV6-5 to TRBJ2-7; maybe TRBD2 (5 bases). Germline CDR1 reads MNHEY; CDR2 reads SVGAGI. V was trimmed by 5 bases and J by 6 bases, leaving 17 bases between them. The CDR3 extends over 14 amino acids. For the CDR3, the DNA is TGTGCCAGCAGTAGCTTAGCGAGACGGCGCGAGCAGTACTTC. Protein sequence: CASSSLARRREQYF.

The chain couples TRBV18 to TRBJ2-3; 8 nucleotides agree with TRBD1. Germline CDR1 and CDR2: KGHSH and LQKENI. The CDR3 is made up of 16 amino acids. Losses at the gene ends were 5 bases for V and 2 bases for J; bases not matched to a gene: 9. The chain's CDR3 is CASSLGRTGSTDTQYF. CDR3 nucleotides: TGTGCCAGCTCATTGGGGAGGACAGGGTCCACAGATACGCAGTATTTT.

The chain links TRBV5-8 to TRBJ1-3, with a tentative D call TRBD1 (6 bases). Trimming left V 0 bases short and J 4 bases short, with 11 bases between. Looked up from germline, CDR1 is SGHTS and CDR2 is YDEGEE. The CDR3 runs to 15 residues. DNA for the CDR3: TGTGCCAGCAGCTTGGACAGGGCGCCCGGAAACACCATATATTTT. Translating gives CASSLDRAPGNTIYF.

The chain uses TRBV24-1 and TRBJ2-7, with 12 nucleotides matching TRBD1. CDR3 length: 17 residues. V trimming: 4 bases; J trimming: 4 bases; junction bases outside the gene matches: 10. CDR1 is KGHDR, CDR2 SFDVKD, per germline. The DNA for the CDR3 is TGTGCCACCAGTGAATCACCAGGGACAGGGGGCGGATACGAGCAGTACTTC. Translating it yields CATSESPGTGGGYEQYF.

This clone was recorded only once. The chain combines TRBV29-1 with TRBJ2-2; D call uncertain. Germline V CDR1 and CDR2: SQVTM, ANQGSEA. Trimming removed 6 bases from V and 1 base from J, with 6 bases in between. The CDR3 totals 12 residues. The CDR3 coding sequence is TGCAGCGTAGAGCAGAACACCGGGGAGCTGTTTTTT. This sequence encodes CSVEQNTGELFF.

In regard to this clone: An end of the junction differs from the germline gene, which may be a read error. CDR3 in amino acids: CASSLGGRGSSEQYF. The CDR3 nucleotides are TGCGCCAGCAGCTTGGGGGGTCGGGGATCCTCCGAGCAGTACTTC. This rearrangement joins TRBV5-1 to TRBJ2-7, with D tentatively TRBD2 (5 bases). This CDR3 is 15 amino acids long. In germline, CDR1 is SGHRS, CDR2 YFSETQ.

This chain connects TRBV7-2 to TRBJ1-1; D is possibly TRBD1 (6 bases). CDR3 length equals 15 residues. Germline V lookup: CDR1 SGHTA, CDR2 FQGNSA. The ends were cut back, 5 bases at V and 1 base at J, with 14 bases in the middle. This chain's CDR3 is CASSGAGARNTEAFF. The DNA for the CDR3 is TGTGCCAGCAGCGGGGCAGGGGCCCGGAACACTGAAGCTTTCTTT.

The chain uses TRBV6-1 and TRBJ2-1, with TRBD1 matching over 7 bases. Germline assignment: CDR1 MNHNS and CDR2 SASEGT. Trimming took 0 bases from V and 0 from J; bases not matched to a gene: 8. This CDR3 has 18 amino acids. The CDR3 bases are TGTGCCAGCAGTGAAGCGCATACGACAGGGAGCTCCTACAATGAGCAGTTCTTC. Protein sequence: CASSEAHTTGSSYNEQFF.

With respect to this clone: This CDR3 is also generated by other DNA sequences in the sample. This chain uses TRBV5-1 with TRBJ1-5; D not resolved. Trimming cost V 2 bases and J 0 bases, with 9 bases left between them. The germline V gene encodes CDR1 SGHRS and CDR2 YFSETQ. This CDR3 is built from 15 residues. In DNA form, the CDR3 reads TGCGCCAGCAGCTTAGATCCCTATAGCAATCAGCCCCAGCATTTT. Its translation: CASSLDPYSNQPQHF.

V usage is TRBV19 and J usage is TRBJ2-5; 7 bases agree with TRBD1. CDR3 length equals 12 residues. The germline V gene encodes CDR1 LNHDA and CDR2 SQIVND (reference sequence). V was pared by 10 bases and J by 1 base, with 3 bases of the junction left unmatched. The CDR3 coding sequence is TGTGCCAAAACAGGGGTCCAAGAGACCCAGTACTTC. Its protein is CAKTGVQETQYF.

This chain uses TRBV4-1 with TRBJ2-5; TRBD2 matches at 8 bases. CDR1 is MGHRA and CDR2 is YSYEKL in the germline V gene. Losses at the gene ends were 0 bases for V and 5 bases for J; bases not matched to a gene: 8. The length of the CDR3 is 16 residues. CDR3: CASSQDPSGSGETQYF. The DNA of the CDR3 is TGCGCCAGCAGCCAAGATCCCAGCGGGAGTGGGGAGACCCAGTACTTC.

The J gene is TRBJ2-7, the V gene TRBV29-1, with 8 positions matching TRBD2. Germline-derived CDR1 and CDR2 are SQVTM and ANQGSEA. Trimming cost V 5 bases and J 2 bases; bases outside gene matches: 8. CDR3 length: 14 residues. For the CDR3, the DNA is TGCAGCGTTAGTAGCGGGATGCAACCCTACGAGCAGTACTTC. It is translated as CSVSSGMQPYEQYF.

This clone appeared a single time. The CDR3 protein is CASSLGRAGNEQYF. DNA of the CDR3: TGTGCCAGCAGCTTGGGCAGGGCGGGGAACGAGCAGTACTTC. The gene calls are TRBV5-4 and TRBJ2-7, with D perhaps matching TRBD2 (6 bases). V lost 0 bases to trimming and J lost 5 bases, with 12 bases between them. Germline CDR1 is SGHNT and CDR2 is YYREEE (reference sequence). The CDR3 spans 14 residues.

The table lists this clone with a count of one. CDR3 region: CASKPTTGSFGYTF. The CDR3, as DNA: TGTGCCAGCAAACCTACGACGGGGTCGTTTGGCTACACCTTC. This sequence joins TRBV25-1 and TRBJ1-2; no reliable D call. Trimming left V 7 bases short and J 7 bases short, with 19 bases between. CDR1 and CDR2 (germline): MGHDK, SYGVNS. The CDR3 sequence is 14 residues long.

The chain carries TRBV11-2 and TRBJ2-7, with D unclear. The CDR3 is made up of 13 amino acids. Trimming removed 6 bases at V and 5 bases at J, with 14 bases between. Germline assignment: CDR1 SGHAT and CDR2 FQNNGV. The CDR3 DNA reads TGTGCCAGCAGTCCTACTCGCCCTAACGAGCAGTACTTC. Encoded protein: CASSPTRPNEQYF.

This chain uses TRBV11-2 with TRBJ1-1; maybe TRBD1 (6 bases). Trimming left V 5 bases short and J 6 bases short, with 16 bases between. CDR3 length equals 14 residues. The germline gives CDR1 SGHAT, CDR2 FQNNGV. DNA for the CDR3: TGTGCCAGCAGCCCAATACAGGGAGCGCCTGAAGCTTTCTTT. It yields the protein CASSPIQGAPEAFF.

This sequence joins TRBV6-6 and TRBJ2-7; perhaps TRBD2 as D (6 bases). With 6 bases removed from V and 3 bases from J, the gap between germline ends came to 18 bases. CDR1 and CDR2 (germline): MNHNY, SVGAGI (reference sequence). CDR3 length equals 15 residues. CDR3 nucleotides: TGTGCCAGCAGACCCGACCCCCGGAGGGGCTACGAGCAGTACTTC. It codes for CASRPDPRRGYEQYF.

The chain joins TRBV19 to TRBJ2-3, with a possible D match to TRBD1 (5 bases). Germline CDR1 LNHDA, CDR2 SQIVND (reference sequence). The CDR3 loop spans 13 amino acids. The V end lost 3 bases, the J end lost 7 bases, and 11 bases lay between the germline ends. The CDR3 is CASSITGVNTQYF. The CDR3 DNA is TGTGCCAGTAGTATTACAGGCGTAAATACGCAGTATTTT.

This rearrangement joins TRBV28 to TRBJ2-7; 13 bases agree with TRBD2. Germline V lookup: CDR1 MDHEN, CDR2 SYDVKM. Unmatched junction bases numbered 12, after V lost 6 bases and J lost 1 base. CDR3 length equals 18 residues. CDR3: CASRNPGLAGKRSYEQYF. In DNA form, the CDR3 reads TGTGCCAGCAGAAATCCGGGACTAGCGGGAAAAAGGTCCTACGAGCAGTACTTC.

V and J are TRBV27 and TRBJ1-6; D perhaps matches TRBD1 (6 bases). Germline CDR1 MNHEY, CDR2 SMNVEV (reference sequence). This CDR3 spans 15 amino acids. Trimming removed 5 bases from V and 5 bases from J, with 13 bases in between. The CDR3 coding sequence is TGTGCCAGCAGTCGTGGACAGACAGATAATTCACCCCTCCACTTT. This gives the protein CASSRGQTDNSPLHF.

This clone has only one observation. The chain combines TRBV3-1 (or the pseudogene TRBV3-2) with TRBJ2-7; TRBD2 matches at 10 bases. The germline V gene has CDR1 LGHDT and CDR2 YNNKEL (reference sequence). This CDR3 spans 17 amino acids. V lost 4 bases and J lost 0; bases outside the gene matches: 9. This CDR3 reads CASSPHRGTSASYEQYF. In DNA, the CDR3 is TGTGCCAGCAGCCCCCACCGTGGGACTAGCGCCTCCTACGAGCAGTACTTC.